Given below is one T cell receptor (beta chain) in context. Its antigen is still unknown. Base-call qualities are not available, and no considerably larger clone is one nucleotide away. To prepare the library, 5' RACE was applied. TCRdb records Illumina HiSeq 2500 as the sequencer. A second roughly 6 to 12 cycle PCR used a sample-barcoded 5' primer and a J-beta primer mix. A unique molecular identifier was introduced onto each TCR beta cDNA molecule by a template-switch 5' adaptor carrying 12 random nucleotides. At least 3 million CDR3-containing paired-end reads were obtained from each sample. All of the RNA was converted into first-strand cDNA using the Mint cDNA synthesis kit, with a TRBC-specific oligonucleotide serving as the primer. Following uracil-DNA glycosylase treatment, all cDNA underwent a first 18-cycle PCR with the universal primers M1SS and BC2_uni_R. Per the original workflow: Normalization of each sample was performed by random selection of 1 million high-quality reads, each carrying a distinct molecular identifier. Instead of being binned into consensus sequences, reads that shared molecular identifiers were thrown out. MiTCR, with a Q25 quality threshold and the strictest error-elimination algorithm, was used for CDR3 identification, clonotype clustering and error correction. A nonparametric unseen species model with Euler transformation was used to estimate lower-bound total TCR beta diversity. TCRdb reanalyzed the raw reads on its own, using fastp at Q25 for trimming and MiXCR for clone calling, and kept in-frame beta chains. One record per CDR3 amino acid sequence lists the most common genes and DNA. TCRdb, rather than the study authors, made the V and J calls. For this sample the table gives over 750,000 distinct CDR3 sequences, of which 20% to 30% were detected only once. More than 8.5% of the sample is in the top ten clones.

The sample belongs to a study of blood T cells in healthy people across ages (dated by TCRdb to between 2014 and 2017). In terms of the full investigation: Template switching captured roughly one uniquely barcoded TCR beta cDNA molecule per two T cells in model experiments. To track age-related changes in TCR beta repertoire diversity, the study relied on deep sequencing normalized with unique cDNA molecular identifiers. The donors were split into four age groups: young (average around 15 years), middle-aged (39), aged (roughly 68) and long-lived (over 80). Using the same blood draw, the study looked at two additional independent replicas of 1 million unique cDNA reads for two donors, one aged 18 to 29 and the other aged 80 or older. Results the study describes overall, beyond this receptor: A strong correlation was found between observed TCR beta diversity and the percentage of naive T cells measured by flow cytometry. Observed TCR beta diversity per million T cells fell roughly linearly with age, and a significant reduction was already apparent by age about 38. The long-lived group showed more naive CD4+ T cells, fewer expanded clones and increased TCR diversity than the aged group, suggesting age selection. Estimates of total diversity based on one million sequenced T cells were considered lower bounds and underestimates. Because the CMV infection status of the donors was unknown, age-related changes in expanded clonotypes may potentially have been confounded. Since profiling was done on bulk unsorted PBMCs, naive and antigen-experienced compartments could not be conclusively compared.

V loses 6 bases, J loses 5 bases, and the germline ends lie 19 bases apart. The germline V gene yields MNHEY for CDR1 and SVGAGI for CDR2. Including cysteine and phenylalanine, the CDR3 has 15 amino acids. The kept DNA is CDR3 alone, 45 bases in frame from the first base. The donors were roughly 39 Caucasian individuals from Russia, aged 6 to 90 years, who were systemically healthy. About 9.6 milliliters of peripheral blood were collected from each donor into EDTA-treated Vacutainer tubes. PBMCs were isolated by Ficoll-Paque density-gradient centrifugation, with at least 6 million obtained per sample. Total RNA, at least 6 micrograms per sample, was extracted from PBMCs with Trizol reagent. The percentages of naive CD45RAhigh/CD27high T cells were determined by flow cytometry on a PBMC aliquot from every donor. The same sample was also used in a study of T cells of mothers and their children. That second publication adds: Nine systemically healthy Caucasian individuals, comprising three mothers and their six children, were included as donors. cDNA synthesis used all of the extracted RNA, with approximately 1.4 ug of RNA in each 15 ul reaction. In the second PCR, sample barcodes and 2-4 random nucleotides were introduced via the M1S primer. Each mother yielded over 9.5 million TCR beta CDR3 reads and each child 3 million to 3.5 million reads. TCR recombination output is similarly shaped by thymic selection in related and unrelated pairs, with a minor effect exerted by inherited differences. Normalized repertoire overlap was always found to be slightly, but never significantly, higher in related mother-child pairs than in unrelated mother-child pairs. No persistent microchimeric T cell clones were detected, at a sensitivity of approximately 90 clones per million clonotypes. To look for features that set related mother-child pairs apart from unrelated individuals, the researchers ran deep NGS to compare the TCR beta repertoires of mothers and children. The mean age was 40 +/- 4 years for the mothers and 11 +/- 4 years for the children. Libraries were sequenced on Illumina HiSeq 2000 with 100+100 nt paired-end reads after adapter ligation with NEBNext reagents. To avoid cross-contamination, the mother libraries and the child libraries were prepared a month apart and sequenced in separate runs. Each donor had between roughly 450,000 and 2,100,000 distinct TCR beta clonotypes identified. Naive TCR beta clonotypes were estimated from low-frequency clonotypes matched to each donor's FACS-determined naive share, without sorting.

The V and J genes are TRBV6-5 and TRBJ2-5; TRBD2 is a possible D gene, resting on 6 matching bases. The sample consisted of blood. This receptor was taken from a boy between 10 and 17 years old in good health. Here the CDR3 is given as CASRSGTLEGETQYF. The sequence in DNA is TGTGCCAGCAGGAGCGGTACGCTGGAGGGGGAGACCCAGTACTTC.